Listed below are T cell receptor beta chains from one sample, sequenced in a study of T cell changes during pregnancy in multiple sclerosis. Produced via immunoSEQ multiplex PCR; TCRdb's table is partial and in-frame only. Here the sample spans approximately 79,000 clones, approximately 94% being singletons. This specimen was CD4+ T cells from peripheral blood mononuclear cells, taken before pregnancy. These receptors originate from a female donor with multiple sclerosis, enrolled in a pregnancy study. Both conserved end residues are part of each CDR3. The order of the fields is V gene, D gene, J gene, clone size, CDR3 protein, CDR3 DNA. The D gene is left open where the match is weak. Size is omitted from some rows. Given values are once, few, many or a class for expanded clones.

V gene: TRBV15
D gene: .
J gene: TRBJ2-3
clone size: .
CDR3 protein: CATRTEGTPDTQYF
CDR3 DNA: TGTGCCACCAGGACCGAGGGAACCCCAGATACGCAGTATTTT

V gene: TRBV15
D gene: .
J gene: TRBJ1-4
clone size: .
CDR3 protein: CATSRDSFNEKLFF
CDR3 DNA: TGTGCCACCAGCAGGGACAGCTTTAATGAAAAACTGTTTTTT

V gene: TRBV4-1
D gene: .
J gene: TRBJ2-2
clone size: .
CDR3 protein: CASSPRWGGGNTGELFF
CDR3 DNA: TGCGCCAGCAGCCCACGTTGGGGAGGGGGTAACACCGGGGAGCTGTTTTTT

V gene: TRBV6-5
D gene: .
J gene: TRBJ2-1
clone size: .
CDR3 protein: CASRGGGAYNEQFF
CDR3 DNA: TGTGCCAGCAGAGGAGGGGGCGCATACAATGAGCAGTTCTTC

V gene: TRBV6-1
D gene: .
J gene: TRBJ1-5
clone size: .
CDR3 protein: CASSEDRVLEQPQHF
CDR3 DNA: TGTGCCAGCAGTGAAGACAGGGTATTGGAACAGCCCCAGCATTTT

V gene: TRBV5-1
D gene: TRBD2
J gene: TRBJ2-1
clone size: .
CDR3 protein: CASSLGTLAEEQFF
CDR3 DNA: TGCGCCAGCAGCTTGGGGACCCTAGCGGAGGAGCAGTTCTTC

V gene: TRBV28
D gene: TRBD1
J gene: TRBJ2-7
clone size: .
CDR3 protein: CASSTGGWSSYEQYF
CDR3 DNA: TGTGCCAGCAGCACAGGGGGCTGGAGCTCCTACGAGCAGTACTTC

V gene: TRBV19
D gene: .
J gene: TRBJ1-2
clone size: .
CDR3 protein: CASSRDTGIGGYTF
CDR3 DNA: TGTGCCAGTAGTAGGGACACAGGGATTGGAGGCTACACCTTC

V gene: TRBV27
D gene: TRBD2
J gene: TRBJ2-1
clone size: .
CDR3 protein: CASSSGVLAGLRYNEQFF
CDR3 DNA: TGTGCCAGCAGCTCCGGCGTACTAGCGGGATTGAGATACAATGAGCAGTTCTTC

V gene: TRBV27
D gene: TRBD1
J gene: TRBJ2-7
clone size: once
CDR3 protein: CASSLDRGSGYEQYF
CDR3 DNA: TGTGCCAGCAGTCTGGACAGGGGATCAGGCTACGAGCAGTACTTC

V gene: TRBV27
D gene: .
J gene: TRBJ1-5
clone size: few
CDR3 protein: CASSPTSGGRPQHF
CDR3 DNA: TGTGCCAGCAGCCCAACCTCGGGAGGGCGGCCCCAGCATTTT

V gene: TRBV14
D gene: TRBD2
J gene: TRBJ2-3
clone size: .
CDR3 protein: CASSPRLASTDTQYF
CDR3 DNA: TGTGCCAGCAGCCCTAGACTAGCGTCCACAGATACGCAGTATTTT

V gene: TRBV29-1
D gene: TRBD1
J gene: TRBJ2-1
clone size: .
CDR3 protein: CSVFTGGSKDEQFF
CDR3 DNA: TGCAGCGTTTTCACAGGGGGCTCTAAAGATGAGCAGTTCTTC

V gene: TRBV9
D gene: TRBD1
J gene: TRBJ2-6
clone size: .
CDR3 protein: CASSVALQGFSGANVLTF
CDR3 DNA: TGTGCCAGCAGCGTAGCCTTACAGGGGTTCTCTGGGGCCAACGTCCTGACTTTC

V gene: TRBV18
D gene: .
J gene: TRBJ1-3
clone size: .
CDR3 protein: CASSPTGRRENTIYF
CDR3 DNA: TGTGCCAGCTCACCCACCGGGAGGCGGGAAAACACCATATATTTT

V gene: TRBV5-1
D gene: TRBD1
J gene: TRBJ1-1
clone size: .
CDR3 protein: CASRLSRRTATGTEAFF
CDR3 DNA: TGCGCCAGCAGGCTCTCACGGCGGACAGCGACAGGGACTGAAGCTTTCTTT

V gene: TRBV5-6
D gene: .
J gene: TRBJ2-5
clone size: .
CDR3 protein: CASSLGTAQETQYF
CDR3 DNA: TGTGCCAGCAGCTTGGGAACAGCCCAAGAGACCCAGTACTTC

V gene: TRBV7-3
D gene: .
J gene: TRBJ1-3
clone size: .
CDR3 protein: CASSLLQGNTIYF
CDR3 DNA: TGTGCCAGCAGCTTATTACAGGGAAACACCATATATTTT

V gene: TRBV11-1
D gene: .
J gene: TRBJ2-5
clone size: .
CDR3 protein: CASSLALIGGRRETQYF
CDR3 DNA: TGTGCCAGCAGCTTAGCCTTAATCGGGGGGCGCAGAGAGACCCAGTACTTC

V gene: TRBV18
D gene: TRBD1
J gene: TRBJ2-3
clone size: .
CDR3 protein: CASSPQYDREGADTQYF
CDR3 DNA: TGTGCCAGCTCACCACAATACGACAGGGAAGGGGCAGATACGCAGTATTTT

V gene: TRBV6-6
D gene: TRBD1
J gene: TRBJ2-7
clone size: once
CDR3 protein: CASSLPGQKEQYF
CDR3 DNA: TGTGCCAGCAGTCTTCCGGGACAGAAAGAGCAGTACTTC

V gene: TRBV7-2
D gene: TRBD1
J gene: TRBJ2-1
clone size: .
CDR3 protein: CASSSQGQGNWNEQFF
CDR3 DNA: TGTGCCAGCAGCTCCCAGGGACAGGGCAACTGGAATGAGCAGTTCTTC

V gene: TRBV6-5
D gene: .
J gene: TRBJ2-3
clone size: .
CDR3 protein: CASSYSPILTGRTYF
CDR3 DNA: TGTGCCAGCAGTTACAGCCCGATCTTGACAGGTCGGACGTATTTT

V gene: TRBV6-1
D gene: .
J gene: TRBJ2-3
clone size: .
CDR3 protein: CASSGRRGTDTQYF
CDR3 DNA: TGTGCCAGCAGCGGTCGGCGGGGCACAGATACGCAGTATTTT

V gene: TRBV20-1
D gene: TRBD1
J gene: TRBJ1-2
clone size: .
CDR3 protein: CTLDRGDGYTF
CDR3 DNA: TGCACACTCGACAGGGGGGATGGCTACACCTTC

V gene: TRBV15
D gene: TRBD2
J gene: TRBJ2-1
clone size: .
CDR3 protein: CATSIGTSGTSYNEQFF
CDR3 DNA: TGTGCCACCAGCATAGGGACTAGCGGGACCTCCTACAATGAGCAGTTCTTC

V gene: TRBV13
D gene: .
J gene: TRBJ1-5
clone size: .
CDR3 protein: CASSLKGAPNQPQHF
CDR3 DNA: TGTGCCAGCAGCTTAAAAGGGGCCCCCAATCAGCCCCAGCATTTT

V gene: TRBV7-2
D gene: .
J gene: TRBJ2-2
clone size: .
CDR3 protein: CASSLGGGANTGELFF
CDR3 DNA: TGTGCCAGCAGCTTAGGTGGCGGCGCGAACACCGGGGAGCTGTTTTTT

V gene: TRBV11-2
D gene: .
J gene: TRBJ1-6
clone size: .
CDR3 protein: CASSAQGRGSPLHF
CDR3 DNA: TGTGCCAGCAGCGCTCAGGGGCGAGGCTCACCCCTCCACTTT

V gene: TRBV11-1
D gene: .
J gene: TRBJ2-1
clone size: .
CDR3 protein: CASSLDRNNEQFF
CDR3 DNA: TGTGCCAGCAGCTTAGACAGAAACAATGAGCAGTTCTTC

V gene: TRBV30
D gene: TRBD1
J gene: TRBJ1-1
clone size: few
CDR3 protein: CALDREMNTEAFF
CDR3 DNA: TGTGCCCTAGACAGGGAGATGAACACTGAAGCTTTCTTT

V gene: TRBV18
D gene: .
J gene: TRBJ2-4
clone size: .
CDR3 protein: CASSSAPWGDIQYF
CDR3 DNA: TGTGCCAGCTCATCGGCCCCTTGGGGAGACATTCAGTACTTC

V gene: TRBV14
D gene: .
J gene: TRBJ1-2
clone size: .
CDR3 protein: CASSQGQVNYGYTF
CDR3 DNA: TGTGCCAGCAGCCAAGGCCAGGTTAACTATGGCTACACCTTC

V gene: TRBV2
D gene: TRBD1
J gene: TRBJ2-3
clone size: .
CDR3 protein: CASSDRQGPYTQYF
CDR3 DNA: TGTGCCAGCAGTGACCGACAGGGACCCTATACGCAGTATTTT

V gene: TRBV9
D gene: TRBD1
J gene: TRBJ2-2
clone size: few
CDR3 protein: CASSVVSGGNTGELFF
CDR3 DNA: TGTGCCAGCAGCGTAGTGTCAGGGGGCAACACCGGGGAGCTGTTTTTT

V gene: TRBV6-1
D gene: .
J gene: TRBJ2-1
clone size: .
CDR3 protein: CASKSSPSNEQFF
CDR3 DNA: TGTGCCAGCAAATCCTCTCCCAGCAATGAGCAGTTCTTC

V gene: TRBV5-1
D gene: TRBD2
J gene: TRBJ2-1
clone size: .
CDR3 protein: CASSFLGTSGYNEQFF
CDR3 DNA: TGCGCCAGCAGCTTCCTTGGGACTAGCGGTTACAATGAGCAGTTCTTC

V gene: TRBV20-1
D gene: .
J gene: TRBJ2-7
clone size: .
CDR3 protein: CSAGNRYEQYF
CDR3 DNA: TGCAGTGCCGGTAACAGATACGAGCAGTACTTC

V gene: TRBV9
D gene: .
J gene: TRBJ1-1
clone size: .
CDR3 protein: CASSVGQGGTEAFF
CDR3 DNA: TGTGCCAGCAGCGTAGGGCAGGGAGGGACTGAAGCTTTCTTT

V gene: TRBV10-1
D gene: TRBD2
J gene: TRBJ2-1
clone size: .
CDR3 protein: CASKGLAGGPGEQFF
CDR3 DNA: TGCGCCAGCAAAGGACTAGCGGGGGGGCCGGGAGAGCAGTTCTTC

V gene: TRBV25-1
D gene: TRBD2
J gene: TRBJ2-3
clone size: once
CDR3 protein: CASSAGGEVYTQYF
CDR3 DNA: TGTGCCAGCAGTGCGGGGGGGGAGGTGTATACGCAGTATTTT

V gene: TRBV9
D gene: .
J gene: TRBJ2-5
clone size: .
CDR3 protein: CASSVGPTSQETQYF
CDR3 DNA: TGTGCCAGCAGCGTAGGGCCCACGTCCCAAGAGACCCAGTACTTC

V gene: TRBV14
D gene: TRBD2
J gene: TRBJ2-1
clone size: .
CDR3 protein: CASSQDRGLVSYNEQFF
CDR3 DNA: TGTGCCAGCAGCCAAGACCGGGGACTAGTCTCCTACAATGAGCAGTTCTTC

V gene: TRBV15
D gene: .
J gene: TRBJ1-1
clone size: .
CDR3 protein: CATSRASGSNTEAFF
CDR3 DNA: TGTGCCACCAGCAGAGCTTCAGGAAGCAACACTGAAGCTTTCTTT

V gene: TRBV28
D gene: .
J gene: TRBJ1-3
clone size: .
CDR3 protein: CASSPGGGHSGNTIYF
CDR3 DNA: TGTGCCAGCAGTCCCGGGGGGGGGCACTCTGGAAACACCATATATTTT

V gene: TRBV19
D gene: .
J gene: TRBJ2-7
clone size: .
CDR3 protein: CASRKGAGNEQYF
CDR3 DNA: TGTGCCAGCCGGAAGGGCGCGGGGAACGAGCAGTACTTC

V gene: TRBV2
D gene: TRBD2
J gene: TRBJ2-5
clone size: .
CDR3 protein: CARGLAGGGETQYF
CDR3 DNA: TGTGCCAGGGGACTAGCGGGAGGCGGGGAGACCCAGTACTTC

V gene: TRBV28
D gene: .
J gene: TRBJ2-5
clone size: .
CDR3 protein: CASSLVRGYQETQYF
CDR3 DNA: TGTGCCAGCAGTTTGGTACGGGGTTACCAAGAGACCCAGTACTTC

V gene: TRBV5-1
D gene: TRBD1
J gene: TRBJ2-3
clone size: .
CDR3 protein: CASVGDRGLGDTQYF
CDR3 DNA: TGCGCCAGCGTCGGGGACAGGGGGCTTGGAGATACGCAGTATTTT

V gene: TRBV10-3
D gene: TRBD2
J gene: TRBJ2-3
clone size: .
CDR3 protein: CAIRGRLAEGDTQYF
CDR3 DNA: TGTGCCATCAGGGGTAGACTAGCGGAGGGGGATACGCAGTATTTT

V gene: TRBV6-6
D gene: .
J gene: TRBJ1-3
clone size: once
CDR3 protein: CATGGGSGSGNTIYF
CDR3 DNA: TGTGCCACCGGCGGGGGGTCAGGCTCTGGAAACACCATATATTTT

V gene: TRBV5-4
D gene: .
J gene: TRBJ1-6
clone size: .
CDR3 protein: CASSLWGRIPYNSPLHF
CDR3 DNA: TGTGCCAGCAGCTTGTGGGGGCGCATCCCCTATAATTCACCCCTCCACTTT

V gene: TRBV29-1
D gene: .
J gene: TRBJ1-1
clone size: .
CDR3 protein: CSAWTNEAFF
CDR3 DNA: TGCAGCGCATGGACTAACGAAGCTTTCTTT

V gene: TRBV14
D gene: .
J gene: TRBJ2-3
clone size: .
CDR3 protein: CASSQDHVGRLPTSTDTQYF
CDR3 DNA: TGTGCCAGCAGCCAAGATCATGTGGGGCGTCTGCCTACTAGCACAGATACGCAGTATTTT

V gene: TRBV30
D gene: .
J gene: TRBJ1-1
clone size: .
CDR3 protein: CAWIPGSVLGTEAFF
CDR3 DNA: TGTGCCTGGATCCCCGGGTCCGTACTCGGAACTGAAGCTTTCTTT